Each of the 9 T cell receptor beta chains below was sequenced from the same sample in a study of siplizumab effects on memory and regulatory T cells. Clones were sequenced by immunoSEQ multiplex PCR, and TCRdb holds only the in-frame ones, with some missing. The sample lists 90,000 to 120,000 clones, 93% seen once, with approximately 0.6% in the top ten. The specimen sequenced was Tregs sorted from blood. The receptors here all came from a human donor in good health.

The chain has TRBV7-9 and TRBJ1-4, with D perhaps matching TRBD1 (5 bases). The CDR3 totals 15 residues. Germline V CDR1 and CDR2: SEHNR, FQNEAQ (reference sequence). Trimming stripped 5 bases from V and 10 bases from J, with 20 bases between. The CDR3, as DNA: TGTGCCAGCAGCGCCGGGACCGCCCGGGAGGGAAAACTGTTTTTT. Its protein product is CASSAGTAREGKLFF.

The J gene is TRBJ2-1, the V gene TRBV7-8; TRBD2 matches at 7 bases. Trimming cost V 0 bases and J 7 bases; bases outside gene matches: 3. The CDR3 contains 14 residues. CDR1 and CDR2 (germline): SGHVS, FQNEAQ. The CDR3 loop is CASSLAGGGNEQFF. The DNA for the CDR3 is TGTGCCAGCAGCTTAGCTGGCGGGGGTAATGAGCAGTTCTTC.

This clone came up once. The rearrangement joins TRBV5-4 to TRBJ1-6, with 9 bases matching TRBD1. This CDR3 is built from 12 residues. The junction had 9 bases not matched to a gene; V was cut back by 4 bases and J by 19 bases. CDR1 is SGHNT, CDR2 YYREEE, per germline (reference sequence). This CDR3 is CASSGGTGRVHF. DNA of the CDR3: TGTGCCAGCAGCGGCGGGACAGGGAGGGTTCACTTT.

The rearrangement links TRBV25-1 to TRBJ2-3, with D perhaps assigned TRBD1 or TRBD2 (5 bases each). In germline, CDR1 is MGHDK, CDR2 SYGVNS. The CDR3 consists of 14 residues. Trimming stripped 7 bases from V and 6 bases from J, with 17 bases between. In DNA form, the CDR3 reads TGTGCCAGCACGTCCCGGGTGGGGGTGGATACGCAGTATTTT. As protein: CASTSRVGVDTQYF.

V and J are TRBV18 and TRBJ1-2; TRBD1 agrees at 8 bases. Germline CDR1 is KGHSH and CDR2 is LQKENI. J lost 0 bases, V lost 1 base, and 7 bases had no gene match. The CDR3 contains 17 residues. The CDR3 sequence: CASSPLPTGDTNYGYTF. CDR3 DNA: TGTGCCAGCTCACCACTCCCGACAGGGGACACTAACTATGGCTACACCTTC. The full variable domain, in which reference TRBV18 and TRBJ1-2 provide the parts outside the CDR3, is NAGVMQNPRHLVRRRGQEARLRCSPMKGHSHVYWYRQLPEEGLKFMVYLQKENIIDESGMPKERFSAEFPKEGPSILRIQQVVRGDSAAYFCASSPLPTGDTNYGYTFGSGTRLTVV.

CDR3 coding DNA: TGTGCCAGCTCACGAGGACAGGCTATGAACACCGGGGAGCTGTTTTTT. Amino acid sequence: CASSRGQAMNTGELFF. The V and J genes are TRBV18 and TRBJ2-2, with 7 bases that match TRBD1. Germline V gene sequence: CDR1 KGHSH, CDR2 LQKENI. This CDR3 comprises 16 residues. Trimming cost V 4 bases and J 1 base; bases outside gene matches: 6.

The chain combines TRBV29-1 with TRBJ1-1; TRBD1 is a possible D gene (6 bases). Germline CDR1 is SQVTM and CDR2 is ANQGSEA. Trimming cost V 4 bases and J 0 bases, with 9 bases left between them. The CDR3 spans 13 residues. CDR3 residues: CSVAGQLNTEAFF. The CDR3 DNA reads as TGCAGCGTTGCGGGACAACTGAACACTGAAGCTTTCTTT.

The chain combines TRBV20-1 with TRBJ2-7; maybe TRBD2 (6 bases). The germline V gene encodes CDR1 DFQATT and CDR2 SNEGSKA (reference sequence). The CDR3 contains 11 residues. V was cut by 6 bases and J by 3 bases, with 9 bases left in between. The CDR3 region is CSAGGDYEQYF. The CDR3 DNA is TGCAGTGCCGGAGGGGACTACGAGCAGTACTTC.

In its sample, this clone was seen once. The rearrangement uses TRBV28 and TRBJ1-2; a possible D gene is TRBD1 (5 bases). This CDR3 has 16 amino acids. Germline lookup yields CDR1 MDHEN and CDR2 SYDVKM. V gave up 7 bases and J gave up 8 bases, with 26 bases separating them. Here the CDR3 DNA reads TGTGCCAGCATTTCTCTTTCTGGGGGTAGACTATGGGGCTACACCTTC. This translates into CASISLSGGRLWGYTF.